One sample yielded the 5 T cell receptor beta chains listed below, sequenced in a study of T cell repertoires in cytomegalovirus infection (dated by TCRdb to between 2018 and 2021). The instrument was an Illumina HiSeq 1500. TCRdb's own reprocessing of the public reads used fastp at Q25 and MiXCR and kept productive beta chains. Entries that share a CDR3 protein sequence are merged under the most common genes and DNA. The sample records 150,000 to 200,000 distinct CDR3 sequences, 28% of which are singletons. Under 35% of the sample comes from the top ten. The specimen sequenced was PBMCs. The receptor set was obtained from a human donor in good health (CMV status not recorded). Some clones in this sample may be carry-over from other donors' samples.

This clonotype was observed many times. V and J are TRBV7-2 and TRBJ1-2, with a tentative D call TRBD1 (5 bases). Trimming cost V 0 bases and J 1 base, with 15 bases left between them. Germline lookup yields CDR1 SGHTA and CDR2 FQGNSA. The CDR3 length is 17 residues. CDR3 residues: CASSLAIRGGGNYGYTF. The CDR3 DNA reads TGTGCCAGCAGCTTAGCGATACGGGGCGGCGGTAACTATGGCTACACCTTC.

The chain is built from TRBV27 and TRBJ2-7; 13 nucleotides align to TRBD2. Trimming removed 8 bases from V and 7 bases from J; junction bases left unmatched: 5. In germline, CDR1 is MNHEY, CDR2 SMNVEV (reference sequence). There are 13 residues in the CDR3. CDR3 nucleotides: TGTGCCAGCCGGACTAGCGGGGGTAGAGAGCAGTACTTC. This gives the protein CASRTSGGREQYF.

The gene calls are TRBV2 and TRBJ1-1, with no clear D. Germline CDR1 SNHLY, CDR2 FYNNEI. Trimming removed 3 bases from V and 5 bases from J, with 7 bases in between. The CDR3 covers 12 residues. CDR3 residues: CASSESTTEAFF. The DNA for the CDR3 is TGTGCCAGCAGTGAGTCGACAACTGAAGCTTTCTTT.

In this sample, this clonotype turned up many times. The chain has TRBV7-2 and TRBJ2-7; D is possibly TRBD1 (6 bases). CDR1 is SGHTA, CDR2 FQGNSA, per germline. Trimming shortened V by 2 bases and J by 5 bases, and 16 bases separated the two germline ends. This CDR3 comprises 15 residues. The CDR3 nucleotides read TGTGCCAGCAGCTTACGCAGGGGAATACAGGACGAGCAGTACTTC. Its protein product is CASSLRRGIQDEQYF. Full variable domain (outside the CDR3, taken from reference TRBV7-2 and TRBJ2-7): GAGVSQSPSNKVTEKGKDVELRCDPISGHTALYWYRQSLGQGLEFLIYFQGNSAPDKSGLPSDRFSAERTGGSVSTLTIQRTQQEDSAVYLCASSLRRGIQDEQYFGPGTRLTVT.

This clonotype was counted a few times. The rearrangement uses TRBV7-2 and TRBJ1-1, with D unclear. V was clipped by 0 bases and J by 1 base, with 12 bases between them. Per the germline V gene, CDR1 is SGHTA and CDR2 is FQGNSA. The CDR3 is 16 amino acids. The CDR3 DNA reads TGTGCCAGCAGCTTAGCGGGAAGCCCTTCGAACACTGAAGCTTTCTTT. The encoded protein is CASSLAGSPSNTEAFF.